The sequence of this T cell receptor (beta chain) was determined in a study of blood T cell repertoires in COVID-19. At the level of the study: Material from acute and convalescent COVID-19 was sourced from the United States, Italy and Spain. T cells, B-cell-depleted T cells, or PBMCs provided the cDNA or gDNA that served as material.

J lost 4 bases, V lost 4 bases, and 4 bases had no gene match. Germline V gene sequence: CDR1 LGHDT, CDR2 YNNKEL (reference sequence). CDR3 length: 14 residues. Ages ranged from about 18 to 89 years, with residence in approximately 23 US areas. The study assigned cohorts using participant-reported clinical history. The table lists this clone with a few counts. Data came from immunoSEQ multiplex PCR; TCRdb stores just in-frame clones and leaves some out. The table lists some 220,000 clones, 80% to 90% of them singletons. V gene TRBV3-1 (or the pseudogene TRBV3-2) combines with J gene TRBJ1-2; TRBD1 matches 9 bases. The receptor comes from a woman under 30 in a cohort exposed to, infected with or recovered from COVID-19 (not recorded which). Sequencing was done on a sample of PBMCs or T cells enriched from blood (not recorded which). CDR3 bases: TGTGCCAGCAGCCGCCAGGACAGGGGCTATGGCTACACCTTC. Encoded protein: CASSRQDRGYGYTF.